This note documents a single T cell receptor (beta chain) sequence. This table comes from immunoSEQ multiplex PCR, and its TCRdb copy is limited to in-frame clones, with some not included. The profile shows about 69,000 clones, nearly 90% of them singletons. The sample belongs to a study of blood T cell repertoires in COVID-19. The sequence came from a woman in her forties or fifties with active COVID-19. The sequencing sample was made of peripheral blood.

CDR3 amino acids: CASSLDLAGAYEQYF. The CDR3 region has the DNA TGCGCCAGCAGCTTGGATCTAGCGGGGGCCTACGAGCAGTACTTC. The chain joins TRBV5-1 to TRBJ2-7; 10 positions agree with TRBD2. Germline lookup yields CDR1 SGHRS and CDR2 YFSETQ. The CDR3 totals 15 residues. Trimming took 0 bases from V and 2 from J; bases not matched to a gene: 2.